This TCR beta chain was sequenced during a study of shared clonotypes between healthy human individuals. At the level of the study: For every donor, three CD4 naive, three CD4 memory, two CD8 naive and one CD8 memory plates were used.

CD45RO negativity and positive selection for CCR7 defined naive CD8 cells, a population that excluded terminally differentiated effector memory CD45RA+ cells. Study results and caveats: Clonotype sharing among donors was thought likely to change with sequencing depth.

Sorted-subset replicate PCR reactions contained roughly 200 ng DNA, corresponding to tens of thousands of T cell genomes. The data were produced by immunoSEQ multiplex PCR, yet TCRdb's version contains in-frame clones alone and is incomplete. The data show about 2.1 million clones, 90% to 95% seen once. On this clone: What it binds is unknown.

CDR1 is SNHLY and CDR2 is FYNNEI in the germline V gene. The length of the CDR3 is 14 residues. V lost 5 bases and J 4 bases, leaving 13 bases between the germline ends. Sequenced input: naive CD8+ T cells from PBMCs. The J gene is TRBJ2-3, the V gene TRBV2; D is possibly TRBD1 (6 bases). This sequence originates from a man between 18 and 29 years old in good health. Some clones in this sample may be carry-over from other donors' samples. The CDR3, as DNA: TGTGCCAGCAGTACAGGGTTTTCCGCAGATACGCAGTATTTT. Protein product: CASSTGFSADTQYF.